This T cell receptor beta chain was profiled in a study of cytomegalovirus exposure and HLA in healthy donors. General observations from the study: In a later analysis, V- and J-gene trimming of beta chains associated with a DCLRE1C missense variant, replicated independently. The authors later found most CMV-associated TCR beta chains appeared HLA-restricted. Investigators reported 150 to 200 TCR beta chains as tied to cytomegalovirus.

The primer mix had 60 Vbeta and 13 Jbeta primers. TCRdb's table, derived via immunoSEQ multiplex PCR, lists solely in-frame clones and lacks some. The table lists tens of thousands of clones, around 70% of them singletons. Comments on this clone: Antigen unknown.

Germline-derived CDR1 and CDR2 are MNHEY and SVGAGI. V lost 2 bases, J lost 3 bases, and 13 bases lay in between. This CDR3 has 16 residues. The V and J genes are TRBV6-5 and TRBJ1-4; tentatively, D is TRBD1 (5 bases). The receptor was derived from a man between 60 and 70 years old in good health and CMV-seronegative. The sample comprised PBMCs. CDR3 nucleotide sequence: TGTGCCAGCAGTTACGGGGAGGGGTTGGCTAATGAAAAACTGTTTTTT. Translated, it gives CASSYGEGLANEKLFF.